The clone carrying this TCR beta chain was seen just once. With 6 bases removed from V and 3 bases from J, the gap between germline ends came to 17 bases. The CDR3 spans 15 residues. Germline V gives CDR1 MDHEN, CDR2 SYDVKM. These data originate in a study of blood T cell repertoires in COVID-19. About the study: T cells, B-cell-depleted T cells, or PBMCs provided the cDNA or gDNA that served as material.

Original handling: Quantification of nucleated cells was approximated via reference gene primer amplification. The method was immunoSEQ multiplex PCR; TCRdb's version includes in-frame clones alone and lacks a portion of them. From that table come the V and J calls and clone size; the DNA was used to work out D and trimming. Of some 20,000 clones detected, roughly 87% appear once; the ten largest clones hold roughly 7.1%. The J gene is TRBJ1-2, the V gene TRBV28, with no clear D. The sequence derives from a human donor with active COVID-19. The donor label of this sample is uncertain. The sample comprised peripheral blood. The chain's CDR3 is CASRGRWEEDYGYTF. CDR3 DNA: TGTGCCAGCAGGGGTCGGTGGGAGGAGGACTATGGCTACACCTTC.